What follows are 29 T cell receptor beta chains derived from one specimen sequenced in a study of cytomegalovirus exposure and HLA in healthy donors. PCR used 60 Vbeta primers and 13 Jbeta primers. Measured with immunoSEQ multiplex PCR; TCRdb has only the in-frame clones, and not every one. The data hold about 130,000 clones, with approximately 74% observed a single time. Sample: PBMCs. All receptors derive from a male donor in good health and CMV-seronegative.

As to this clone: A read error may produce the germline difference seen at one junction end. The V and J genes are TRBV7-9 and TRBJ1-2, with 8 bases matching TRBD1. Germline V lookup: CDR1 SEHNR, CDR2 FQNEAQ (reference sequence). The CDR3 contains 16 residues. This chain's CDR3 is CSSSFGQGGINYGYTF. The CDR3 DNA reads as TGTTCCAGCAGCTTCGGACAGGGTGGGATTAACTATGGCTACACCTTC.

The DNA of the CDR3 is TGTGCCAGCAGTTTGAAGGGAGGGATTGATCAGCCCCAGCATTTT. This gives the protein CASSLKGGIDQPQHF. The rearrangement uses TRBV27 and TRBJ1-5; D gene uncertain. V was pared by 3 bases and J by 5 bases, with 14 bases between. Germline assignment: CDR1 MNHEY and CDR2 SMNVEV (reference sequence). The CDR3 totals 15 residues.

This clone rates as medium-sized (0.01 to 0.1%). This sequence joins TRBV5-4 and TRBJ2-7; 7 bases align to TRBD2. In germline, CDR1 is SGHNT, CDR2 YYREEE (reference sequence). This CDR3 has 13 residues. With V trimmed by 4 bases and J by 2 bases, 3 bases remained unmatched. The CDR3 nucleotides are TGTGCCAGCAGCACCGGGACTACCTACGAGCAGTACTTC. Amino acid sequence: CASSTGTTYEQYF.

The chain employs TRBV7-8 and TRBJ1-1; maybe TRBD1 (5 bases). V lost 0 bases and J 8 bases, leaving 10 bases between the germline ends. The CDR3 spans 13 residues. CDR1 and CDR2 (germline): SGHVS, FQNEAQ. CDR3 nucleotides: TGTGCCAGCAGCTTAGCGCTAAGGGGCGAAGCTTTCTTT. This codes for CASSLALRGEAFF.

The chain carries TRBV28 and TRBJ2-7; 9 nucleotides align to TRBD1. V lost 5 bases and J lost 0; bases outside the gene matches: 8. The CDR3 consists of 16 residues. Germline V gene sequence: CDR1 MDHEN, CDR2 SYDVKM. DNA of the CDR3: TGTGCCAGCAGTCTAACTCCGGGACAGGGCTCCTACGAGCAGTACTTC. Amino acids: CASSLTPGQGSYEQYF.

The sample holds a few counts of this clone. This rearrangement joins TRBV4-1 to TRBJ2-2, with D tentatively TRBD2 (7 bases). CDR3 length equals 17 residues. Per the germline V gene, CDR1 is MGHRA and CDR2 is YSYEKL. Trimming removed 2 bases from V and 5 bases from J, with 18 bases in between. CDR3 nucleotides: TGCGCCAGCAGCCAAATCGGCGGGGGAGGGGGAACCGGGGAGCTGTTTTTT. Translated: CASSQIGGGGGTGELFF.

This chain links TRBV5-6 with TRBJ2-3; 10 nucleotides align to TRBD2. The V gene end was trimmed by 7 bases and the J gene end by 5 bases; junction bases not matched to a gene: 10. The CDR3 length is 15 residues. CDR1 and CDR2 (germline): SGHDT, YYEEEE. CDR3 in DNA: TGTGCCAGCGGGGTGAAGCGGGAGGGCCGAGATACGCAGTATTTT. It is translated as CASGVKREGRDTQYF.

V usage is TRBV27 and J usage is TRBJ2-1; 8 nucleotides line up with TRBD2. The V and J ends lost 5 bases and 8 bases, in that order; junction bases with no gene match: 17. This CDR3 region has 17 residues. Germline V lookup: CDR1 MNHEY, CDR2 SMNVEV (reference sequence). The CDR3 is CASSPSHPSGSRDEQFF. The DNA of the CDR3 is TGTGCCAGCAGTCCTAGCCACCCAAGCGGGAGTAGGGATGAGCAGTTCTTC.

This sequence joins TRBV4-1 and TRBJ1-4, with D hard to call. CDR3 size: 15 residues. The germline V and J ends were trimmed by 1 base and 5 bases, with 11 bases remaining between them. The V gene's germline CDR1 is MGHRA and CDR2 YSYEKL. CDR3 DNA: TGCGCCAGCAGCCAAGTATATACGGGGAATGAAAAACTGTTTTTT. Its translation is CASSQVYTGNEKLFF.

The J gene is TRBJ1-1, the V gene TRBV19; perhaps TRBD1 as D (5 bases). CDR1 LNHDA and CDR2 SQIVND come from the germline V gene (reference sequence). The CDR3 extends over 15 amino acids. V was shortened by 6 bases and J by 3 bases, with 17 bases between the two germline ends. In DNA form, the CDR3 reads TGTGCCAGTAGGACCGAACCTGGGGACTACACTGAAGCTTTCTTT. Translation gives CASRTEPGDYTEAFF.

This chain links TRBV19 with TRBJ1-1; a possible D gene is TRBD1 (5 bases). This CDR3 is built from 13 residues. CDR1 and CDR2 from the germline V gene are LNHDA and SQIVND (reference sequence). Deletions cut 0 bases from V and 7 bases from J, with 9 bases between. This chain's CDR3 is CASSIEAGYEAFF. The CDR3 coding sequence is TGTGCCAGTAGTATAGAGGCAGGGTATGAAGCTTTCTTT.

This clone has a handful of counts. The chain has TRBV4-1 and TRBJ1-2, with D unresolved. V lost 1 base to trimming and J lost 7 bases, with 16 bases between them. Germline V gene sequence: CDR1 MGHRA, CDR2 YSYEKL. The CDR3 runs 15 residues. The CDR3 loop reads CASSQVGQISSGYTF. CDR3 nucleotide sequence: TGCGCCAGCAGCCAAGTTGGTCAGATCTCTTCTGGCTACACCTTC.

V is TRBV27 and J is TRBJ2-7; no reliable D call. Germline CDR1 is MNHEY and CDR2 is SMNVEV (reference sequence). The CDR3 runs to 16 residues. Trimming stripped 5 bases from V and 1 base from J, with 18 bases between. The CDR3 reads CASSPSVARLSYEQYF. CDR3 DNA sequence: TGTGCCAGCAGTCCCTCCGTGGCCAGGTTATCCTACGAGCAGTACTTC.

There are a few counts of this clone. The rearrangement uses TRBV29-1 and TRBJ2-7; 7 nucleotides align to TRBD1. The germline V gene encodes CDR1 SQVTM and CDR2 ANQGSEA. After removal of 3 bases from V and 9 bases from J, the junction contained 11 bases not matched to a gene. CDR3 length: 13 amino acids. The CDR3 loop is CSVENDRANVQYF. The CDR3 DNA is TGCAGCGTTGAGAATGACAGGGCAAATGTGCAGTACTTC.

This sequence joins TRBV28 and TRBJ2-7; TRBD2 is a possible D gene (5 bases). Trimming took off 2 bases at V and 6 bases at J, with 17 bases between the two ends. This CDR3 is built from 15 residues. CDR1 and CDR2 (germline): MDHEN, SYDVKM. In DNA, the CDR3 is TGTGCCAGCAGTTTAGGGAGTAGTAGACCCCGCGAGCAGTACTTC. Its translation is CASSLGSSRPREQYF. Drawing the rest from reference TRBV28 and TRBJ2-7, the complete variable domain is DVKVTQSSRYLVKRTGEKVFLECVQDMDHENMFWYRQDPGLGLRLIYFSYDVKMKEKGDIPEGYSVSREKKERFSLILESASTNQTSMYLCASSLGSSRPREQYFGPGTRLTVT.

This clone was seen more than once but under ten times. This chain links TRBV13 with TRBJ1-1, with 11 bases that match TRBD1. The CDR3 sequence is 16 residues long. Germline lookup yields CDR1 PRHDT and CDR2 FYEKMQ (reference sequence). Germline trimming cut 8 bases from V and 1 base from J; bases unmatched to any gene: 9. CDR3 sequence reads: CASGGGQGVWNTEAFF. Here the CDR3 DNA reads TGTGCCAGCGGGGGGGGACAGGGGGTCTGGAACACTGAAGCTTTCTTT. The variable domain in full, completed from reference TRBV13 and TRBJ1-1, reads AAGVIQSPRHLIKEKRETATLKCYPIPRHDTVYWYQQGPGQDPQFLISFYEKMQSDKGSIPDRFSAQQFSDYHSELNMSSLELGDSALYFCASGGGQGVWNTEAFFGQGTRLTVV.

V usage is TRBV14 and J usage is TRBJ2-4; D gene uncertain. V was pared by 0 bases and J by 9 bases, with 18 bases between. The CDR3 is made up of 16 amino acids. Germline CDR1 reads SGHDN; CDR2 reads FVKESK. The CDR3 loop reads CASSQDYPSPRGIQYF. The CDR3 nucleotides read TGTGCCAGCAGCCAAGATTACCCCAGCCCTAGAGGCATTCAGTACTTC.

The chain links TRBV4-1 to TRBJ2-1, with 9 positions matching TRBD1. The CDR3 runs to 15 residues. Per germline, CDR1 MGHRA and CDR2 YSYEKL. Trimming took 4 bases from V and 6 from J; bases not matched to a gene: 7. The CDR3 loop is CASSLRTGEVNEQFF. The CDR3 DNA reads as TGCGCCAGCAGCCTTCGGACAGGGGAGGTCAATGAGCAGTTCTTC.

This clone was seen once. The rearrangement links TRBV4-2 to TRBJ2-6; possibly TRBD2 for D (5 bases). The germline V gene has CDR1 LGHNA and CDR2 YNFKEQ. This CDR3 comprises 17 residues. The V end was cut by 0 bases, the J end by 2 bases, with 11 bases between. CDR3 sequence (DNA): TGTGCCAGCAGCCAAGATTCGAGGGCCGCTGGGGCCAACGTCCTGACTTTC. Encoded protein: CASSQDSRAAGANVLTF.

This chain links TRBV7-6 with TRBJ2-7, with no clear D. The germline V gene encodes CDR1 SGHVS and CDR2 FNYEAQ. The V end lost 5 bases, the J end lost 3 bases, and 8 bases lay between the germline ends. This CDR3 has 12 amino acids. The CDR3 nucleotides read TGTGCCAGCAGCCCCACAGACTACGAGCAGTACTTC. It encodes CASSPTDYEQYF.

The rearrangement uses TRBV15 and TRBJ2-7; 8 bases match TRBD2. J lost 4 bases, V lost 1 base, and 6 bases had no gene match. This CDR3 spans 15 amino acids. From germline, CDR1 is LNHNV and CDR2 YYDKDF (reference sequence). DNA of the CDR3: TGTGCCACCAGCAGAGGCGTAGCGGGACTTTACGAGCAGTACTTC. Translation gives CATSRGVAGLYEQYF.

This chain uses TRBV5-6 with TRBJ1-2; no clear D. There are 15 residues in the CDR3. Per germline, CDR1 SGHDT and CDR2 YYEEEE. V lost 3 bases to trimming and J lost 5 bases, with 17 bases between them. CDR3 nucleotides: TGTGCCAGCAGCTCGAGGCGGGGTGTGGGGTATGGCTACACCTTC. Translating it yields CASSSRRGVGYGYTF. Combining the CDR3 with reference TRBV5-6 and TRBJ1-2 gives the whole variable domain DAGVTQSPTHLIKTRGQQVTLRCSPKSGHDTVSWYQQALGQGPQFIFQYYEEEERQRGNFPDRFSGHQFPNYSSELNVNALLLGDSALYLCASSSRRGVGYGYTFGSGTRLTVV.

The CDR3 reads CASSLAYGSYNEQFF. Here the CDR3 DNA reads TGTGCCAGCAGCTTAGCTTACGGGAGCTACAATGAGCAGTTCTTC. This chain joins TRBV7-2 and TRBJ2-1, with a tentative D call TRBD2 (6 bases). Per germline, CDR1 SGHTA and CDR2 FQGNSA. The CDR3 contains 15 residues. The germline V and J ends were trimmed by 0 bases and 3 bases, with 9 bases remaining between them. The entire variable domain, with the rest obtained from reference TRBV7-2 and TRBJ2-1, is as follows: GAGVSQSPSNKVTEKGKDVELRCDPISGHTALYWYRQSLGQGLEFLIYFQGNSAPDKSGLPSDRFSAERTGGSVSTLTIQRTQQEDSAVYLCASSLAYGSYNEQFFGPGTRLTVL.

This chain uses TRBV5-4 with TRBJ2-7, with D possibly being TRBD2 (6 bases). The CDR3 has 15 amino acids. Germline loops: CDR1 SGHNT, CDR2 YYREEE (reference sequence). The V and J ends lost 3 bases and 1 base respectively, with 14 bases between them. CDR3 protein: CASSWGVALSYEQYF. CDR3 in DNA: TGTGCCAGCAGCTGGGGGGTAGCGCTGTCCTACGAGCAGTACTTC.

The rearrangement uses TRBV7-6 and TRBJ1-6; D gene ambiguous. The CDR3 is made up of 15 amino acids. The V and J ends lost 1 base and 7 bases respectively, with 11 bases between them. Germline V gene lookup returns CDR1 SGHVS and CDR2 FNYEAQ. CDR3 amino acids: CASSLDPGYNSPLHF. DNA of the CDR3: TGTGCCAGCAGCTTAGATCCGGGATACAATTCACCCCTCCACTTT.

This chain joins TRBV5-6 and TRBJ2-2, with TRBD2 identical over 10 bases. CDR1 is SGHDT and CDR2 is YYEEEE in the germline V gene. The CDR3 contains 16 residues. Trimming at V came to 3 bases and at J to 6 bases, leaving 8 bases not matched to a gene. The chain's CDR3 is CASSSPSGGFAGELFF. In DNA, the CDR3 is TGTGCCAGCAGCTCCCCTAGCGGGGGATTCGCCGGGGAGCTGTTTTTT. Full variable domain (missing parts from reference TRBV5-6 and TRBJ2-2): DAGVTQSPTHLIKTRGQQVTLRCSPKSGHDTVSWYQQALGQGPQFIFQYYEEEERQRGNFPDRFSGHQFPNYSSELNVNALLLGDSALYLCASSSPSGGFAGELFFGEGSRLTVL.

The chain has TRBV4-2 and TRBJ2-4, with TRBD2 matching 12 bases. The ends lost 0 bases at V and 0 bases at J; junction bases unmatched: 9. The CDR3 contains 20 residues. Germline CDR1 is LGHNA and CDR2 is YNFKEQ. The CDR3 nucleotides read TGTGCCAGCAGCCAAGATCTGACTAGCGGGAGACCACTAGCCAAAAACATTCAGTACTTC. It translates to CASSQDLTSGRPLAKNIQYF.

There are a few counts of this clone. J is TRBJ2-7 and V is TRBV23-1; D remains ambiguous. TRBV23-1 is given ORF status, its function remaining uncertain. Trimming shortened V by 6 bases and J by 5 bases, and 8 bases separated the two germline ends. The CDR3 runs to 11 residues. CDR3 sequence reads: CASRPSNEQYF. The CDR3 DNA is TGCGCCAGCAGACCATCTAACGAGCAGTACTTC.

In its sample, this clone was seen once. This chain uses TRBV5-1 with TRBJ2-5; 7 bases are shared with TRBD1. With the DNA end fitting TRBJ2-7 better, the J assignment may be wrong. CDR1 SGHRS and CDR2 YFSETQ come from the germline V gene. The CDR3 covers 14 residues. CDR3 coding DNA: TGCGCCAGCAGTCTACGGGACAGTAACTACGAGCAGTACTTC. It specifies CASSLRDSNYEQYF.